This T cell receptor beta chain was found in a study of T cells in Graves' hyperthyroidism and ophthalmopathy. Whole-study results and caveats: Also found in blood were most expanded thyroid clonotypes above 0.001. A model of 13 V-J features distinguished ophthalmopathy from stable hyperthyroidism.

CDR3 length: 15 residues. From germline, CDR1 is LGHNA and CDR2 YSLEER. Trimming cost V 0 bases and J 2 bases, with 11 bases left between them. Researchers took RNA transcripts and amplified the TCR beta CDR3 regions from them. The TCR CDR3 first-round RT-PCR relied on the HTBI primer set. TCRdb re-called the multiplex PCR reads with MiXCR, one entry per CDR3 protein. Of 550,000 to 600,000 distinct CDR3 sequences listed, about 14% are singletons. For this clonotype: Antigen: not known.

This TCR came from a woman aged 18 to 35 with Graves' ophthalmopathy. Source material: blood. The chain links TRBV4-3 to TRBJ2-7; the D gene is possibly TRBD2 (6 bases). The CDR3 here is CASSQEEGRAYEQYF. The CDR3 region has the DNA TGCGCCAGCAGCCAAGAGGAGGGCAGAGCCTACGAGCAGTACTTC.